This T cell receptor beta chain was identified in a study of T cell repertoires in cytomegalovirus infection. Whole-study context: As its CMV epitopes, the study selected recently identified HLA-C-restricted and well-studied HLA-B-restricted targets. Public signatures in TCR beta pointed to CMV infection and matching HLA type.

The CDR3 loop spans 16 amino acids. Trimming cost V 5 bases and J 0 bases; bases outside gene matches: 6. In germline, CDR1 is MNHNY, CDR2 SVGAGI (reference sequence). TCRdb re-derived calls from the reads in MiXCR, one entry per CDR3 protein. The table records about 920,000 distinct CDR3 sequences, 25% to 40% of them present only once. Notes on the study in general: It was HLA-C-restricted CMV-specific TCR beta clonotypes that dominated the response ex vivo. Carriers of CMV plus the relevant HLA were identified by cumulative public TCR beta family frequency.

This clonotype was counted a few times. The antigen is undetermined. The V call is TRBV6-6, the J call TRBJ1-5, with 8 bases that match TRBD1. This TCR derives from a human donor in good health (CMV status not recorded). Some clones in this sample may be carry-over from other donors' samples. The sequencing here drew on cultured CD8+ T cells from PBMCs, taken from culture after CMV antigen stimulation. The CDR3 region has the DNA TGTGCCAGCAGTGGACAGGGAATGTATAGCAATCAGCCCCAGCATTTT. This sequence encodes CASSGQGMYSNQPQHF.